This TCR beta chain was obtained from a study of beta chain features in type 1 diabetes. Study results and caveats: Moderate yet significant TCRB CDR3 shortening was seen in Type 1 diabetes patients in all four CD4+ subsets.

This clone showed up just a few times. Its antigen is currently unknown. Sequenced material consisted of expressed TCRB transcripts (all of the isolated RNA was reverse transcribed). Clones were read by immunoSEQ multiplex PCR, and TCRdb kept only the in-frame ones, dropping some. The sample holds 400,000 to 550,000 clones, over 9.5% seen once. The CDR3 contains 14 residues. Germline CDR1 is MGHRA and CDR2 is YSYEKL. V lost 6 bases to trimming and J lost 6 bases, with 15 bases between them. This receptor was obtained from a woman aged 18-29 years in good health. The rearrangement uses TRBV4-1 and TRBJ2-1, with a tentative D call TRBD1 (6 bases). The sequencing input was naive CD4+ T cells from blood. CDR3 residues: CASRTGIDVNEQFF. As DNA, the CDR3 is TGCGCCAGCAGAACAGGGATCGATGTCAATGAGCAGTTCTTC.